Each of the 9 T cell receptor beta chains below was sequenced from the same sample in a study of T-cell reconstitution after alpha-beta-depleted transplantation in children. Researchers prepared the TCRbeta library using unique molecular identifiers, the study reports. Each CDR3 protein gets one entry after TCRdb re-called the PCR reads with MiXCR. This sample has approximately 250,000 distinct CDR3 sequences; 9.7% occur once, and the top ten carry approximately 4.7%. Sequencing was performed on PBMCs from the stem cell graft donor, taken from the stem cell graft. These receptors were obtained from a human donor who donated a stem cell graft to a child with SCID.

This clonotype was picked up many times. The rearrangement links TRBV20-1 to TRBJ1-1; 7 nucleotides line up with TRBD1. The CDR3 totals 15 residues. V shed 6 bases, J shed 0 bases, and the junction held 10 bases outside the gene matches. Germline assignment: CDR1 DFQATT and CDR2 SNEGSKA (reference sequence). The CDR3 sequence: CSAKRRDSLNTEAFF. CDR3 coding DNA: TGCAGTGCCAAGAGGCGGGACAGCTTGAACACTGAAGCTTTCTTT.

This clonotype showed up many times. The rearrangement links TRBV5-1 to TRBJ2-2; TRBD1 matches 9 bases. The CDR3 length is 16 residues. CDR1 SGHRS and CDR2 YFSETQ come from the germline V gene. The ends lost 2 bases at V and 0 bases at J; junction bases unmatched: 2. CDR3 nucleotides: TGCGCCAGCAGCTTCACAGGGGGCGCGAACACCGGGGAGCTGTTTTTT. Translated: CASSFTGGANTGELFF.

Many counts were recorded for this clonotype. The chain has TRBV20-1 and TRBJ1-2; TRBD1 matches at 8 bases. Germline CDR1 DFQATT, CDR2 SNEGSKA (reference sequence). The CDR3 is 17 residues long. V was clipped by 0 bases and J by 7 bases; unmatched bases: 16. CDR3: CSARDFGQGAPNFGYTF. The CDR3, as DNA: TGCAGTGCTAGAGATTTCGGACAGGGAGCTCCCAATTTTGGCTACACCTTC.

There are many counts of this clonotype. The chain joins TRBV7-3 to TRBJ2-5, with 7 bases lining up with TRBD1. The CDR3 runs 14 residues. The ends lost 1 base at V and 5 bases at J; junction bases unmatched: 4. In germline, CDR1 is SGHTA, CDR2 FQGTGA. CDR3 sequence: CASSLIGGGETQYF. CDR3 bases: TGTGCCAGCAGCTTAATAGGGGGCGGGGAGACCCAGTACTTC.

This clonotype was counted ten times or more. The chain recombines TRBV5-6 with TRBJ2-7; 7 nucleotides align to TRBD2. V gave up 2 bases and J gave up 3 bases; unmatched junction bases: 17. Germline V gene data show CDR1 as SGHDT and CDR2 as YYEEEE. This CDR3 is built from 18 residues. The CDR3 loop is CASSFRGRVSQGHYEQYF. Here the CDR3 DNA reads TGTGCCAGCAGCTTTAGAGGGAGGGTGTCGCAGGGCCACTACGAGCAGTACTTC. The full variable domain, in which reference TRBV5-6 and TRBJ2-7 provide the parts outside the CDR3, is DAGVTQSPTHLIKTRGQQVTLRCSPKSGHDTVSWYQQALGQGPQFIFQYYEEEERQRGNFPDRFSGHQFPNYSSELNVNALLLGDSALYLCASSFRGRVSQGHYEQYFGPGTRLTVT.

This clonotype occurred many times. The chain links TRBV15 to TRBJ2-3; D may be TRBD1 (7 bases). Germline CDR1 LNHNV, CDR2 YYDKDF (reference sequence). The CDR3 runs 16 residues. Deletions cut 6 bases from V and 8 bases from J, with 24 bases between. The CDR3 reads CATRGPQGGLGSTQYF. The CDR3 DNA is TGTGCCACCAGAGGACCTCAGGGGGGCCTAGGGAGTACGCAGTATTTT.

This clonotype was detected ten times or more. This chain links TRBV3-1 with TRBJ2-7; either TRBD1 or TRBD2 may supply D (5 bases each). The V end lost 3 bases, the J end lost 2 bases, and 11 bases lay between the germline ends. The CDR3 spans 14 residues. The germline V gene has CDR1 LGHDT and CDR2 YNNKEL (reference sequence). The CDR3 sequence is CASSHRDDPYEQYF. The CDR3 DNA is TGTGCCAGCAGCCATCGGGACGACCCCTACGAGCAGTACTTC.

Ten or more counts support this clonotype. The chain has TRBV5-1 and TRBJ2-3, with D unclear. Germline assignment: CDR1 SGHRS and CDR2 YFSETQ. The ends were cut back, 0 bases at V and 0 bases at J, with 8 bases in the middle. The CDR3 spans 15 residues. The CDR3, as DNA: TGCGCCAGCAGCTTGGAACCAGCTAGCACAGATACGCAGTATTTT. Its translation: CASSLEPASTDTQYF.

This clonotype occurred many times. This chain connects TRBV10-3 to TRBJ2-5; a weak D match, TRBD2 (6 bases). The germline CDR1 and CDR2 sequences are ENHRY and SYGVKD. The CDR3 consists of 14 residues. V dropped 10 bases and J dropped 9 bases, with 24 bases sitting between them. The DNA of the CDR3 is TGTGCCACGAGACGCGGGGAGGTTGACTATGCCCAGTACTTC. It specifies CATRRGEVDYAQYF.